The 32 T cell receptor beta chains in this list originate from one sample, sequenced in a study of Graves' ophthalmopathy and Graves' hyperthyroidism. RNA transcripts served as template for amplifying TCR beta CDR3 sequences. RT-PCR was first run with HTBI primers, then multiplex PCR in a second round. TCRdb reanalysed the multiplex PCR reads using MiXCR and keeps one entry per CDR3 protein. The sample has about 740,000 distinct CDR3 sequences, roughly 41% seen once. What was sequenced was peripheral blood. These receptors were taken from an adult man with Graves' ophthalmopathy.

The sample holds a few counts of this clonotype. The V gene is TRBV11-2, the J gene TRBJ2-7; the D gene is possibly TRBD1 (6 bases). The length of the CDR3 is 14 residues. Germline V CDR1 and CDR2: SGHAT, FQNNGV. Trimming cost V 5 bases and J 3 bases, with 14 bases left between them. CDR3: CASSPSQGNYEQYF. CDR3 DNA: TGTGCCAGCAGCCCGAGCCAGGGGAACTACGAGCAGTACTTC.

The V and J genes are TRBV19 and TRBJ1-1; D is unresolved. Germline V gene data show CDR1 as LNHDA and CDR2 as SQIVND (reference sequence). Trimming took 4 bases from V and 1 from J, leaving 10 bases between them. The CDR3 extends over 14 amino acids. CDR3 loop: CASSKAAANTEAFF. The CDR3 nucleotides are TGTGCCAGTAGTAAGGCAGCGGCGAACACTGAAGCTTTCTTT.

The chain carries TRBV10-1 and TRBJ2-7, with 7 bases fitting TRBD2. The CDR3 has 15 residues. Unmatched junction bases numbered 18, after V lost 8 bases and J lost 8 bases. From germline, CDR1 is WNHNN and CDR2 SYGVQD (reference sequence). The CDR3 nucleotides read TGCGCCAGCCCCAAAGGCAGGACTAGTTTGTACAAGCAGTACTTC. Translated, it gives CASPKGRTSLYKQYF.

This chain links TRBV28 with TRBJ1-4; no definite D call. The germline V and J ends were trimmed by 2 bases and 4 bases, with 8 bases remaining between them. Germline V gene lookup returns CDR1 MDHEN and CDR2 SYDVKM. This CDR3 comprises 14 residues. Here the CDR3 DNA reads TGTGCCAGCAGTTTACAAACGGTTAATGAAAAACTGTTTTTT. Translated, it gives CASSLQTVNEKLFF.

Only a few counts were recorded for this clonotype. The chain combines TRBV9 with TRBJ1-3; no firm D call. This CDR3 is built from 15 residues. CDR1 is SGDLS, CDR2 YYNGEE, per germline. Deletions cut 1 base from V and 0 bases from J, with 8 bases between. The CDR3 nucleotides are TGTGCCAGCAGCGTAAGACCTGACTCTGGAAACACCATATATTTT. Residues: CASSVRPDSGNTIYF.

This chain uses TRBV19 with TRBJ1-6, with TRBD1 matching 7 bases. The CDR3 loop spans 14 amino acids. In germline, CDR1 is LNHDA, CDR2 SQIVND (reference sequence). The ends lost 7 bases at V and 6 bases at J; junction bases unmatched: 6. The CDR3 protein is CASTTGTANSPLHF. As DNA, the CDR3 is TGTGCCAGTACCACCGGGACAGCTAATTCACCCCTCCACTTT.

This clonotype has a handful of counts. The chain uses TRBV7-9 and TRBJ1-2, with D hard to call. The germline V and J ends were trimmed by 5 bases and 3 bases, with 13 bases remaining between them. This CDR3 comprises 14 residues. From germline, CDR1 is SEHNR and CDR2 FQNEAQ (reference sequence). The CDR3 DNA sequence: TGTGCCAGCAGCGAAACGACCGATTACTATGGCTACACCTTC. It translates to CASSETTDYYGYTF.

This clonotype was picked up many times. This sequence joins TRBV7-9 and TRBJ1-1; no definite D call. CDR3 length: 14 amino acids. V lost 1 base and J 4 bases, leaving 10 bases between the germline ends. Germline assignment: CDR1 SEHNR and CDR2 FQNEAQ (reference sequence). DNA for the CDR3: TGTGCCAGCAGCTTAGATGTTAGGTTCACTGAAGCTTTCTTT. Its protein is CASSLDVRFTEAFF.

This clonotype was detected ten times or more. The chain couples TRBV10-3 to TRBJ1-4; D is undetermined. The CDR3 is 14 amino acids. Germline V gives CDR1 ENHRY, CDR2 SYGVKD. Trimming left V 0 bases short and J 7 bases short, with 9 bases between. CDR3 sequence (DNA): TGTGCCATCAGTGAGTCTGAAGGTAGTGAAAAACTGTTTTTT. Protein sequence: CAISESEGSEKLFF.

The chain uses TRBV9 and TRBJ1-1; D possibly corresponds to TRBD1 (6 bases). Germline V gene data show CDR1 as SGDLS and CDR2 as YYNGEE. The CDR3 consists of 15 residues. Trimming cost V 7 bases and J 0 bases, with 16 bases left between them. CDR3 bases: TGTGCCAGCTCATCGTACAGGGTAATGAACACTGAAGCTTTCTTT. Its protein is CASSSYRVMNTEAFF.

V usage is TRBV4-1 and J usage is TRBJ1-4; 8 bases align to TRBD1. Germline V gene lookup returns CDR1 MGHRA and CDR2 YSYEKL. This CDR3 has 15 residues. The junction had 12 bases not matched to a gene; V was cut back by 8 bases and J by 7 bases. CDR3 nucleotides: TGCGCCAGCTCGAGAGCAGGGGGCGGTGGTGAAAAACTGTTTTTT. It translates to CASSRAGGGGEKLFF.

The V and J genes are TRBV20-1 and TRBJ2-5; D is possibly TRBD1 (5 bases). The CDR3 extends over 15 amino acids. Germline V gene lookup returns CDR1 DFQATT and CDR2 SNEGSKA (reference sequence). The V end lost 0 bases, the J end lost 3 bases, and 14 bases lay between the germline ends. Written as DNA, the CDR3 is TGCAGTGCTAGAGACGGTACAGGCTCCGAAGAGACCCAGTACTTC. Protein product: CSARDGTGSEETQYF.

The J gene is TRBJ2-7, the V gene TRBV29-1, with D maybe TRBD2 (5 bases). The CDR3 extends over 10 amino acids. Germline CDR1 SQVTM, CDR2 ANQGSEA. V lost 7 bases and J lost 3, with 7 bases in between. The CDR3 DNA reads TGCAGCGGCGCGGGCTACGAGCAGTACTTC. It is translated as CSGAGYEQYF.

This clonotype was recorded a few times. V usage is TRBV6-6 and J usage is TRBJ2-7, with D perhaps TRBD2 (5 bases). This CDR3 spans 14 amino acids. Trimming took off 5 bases at V and 6 bases at J, with 17 bases between the two ends. CDR1 is MNHNY and CDR2 is SVGAGI in the germline V gene (reference sequence). Here the CDR3 reads CASSQLLMTTEQYF. In DNA, the CDR3 is TGTGCCAGCAGTCAACTATTGATGACTACCGAGCAGTACTTC.

The table lists this clonotype with many counts. The V call is TRBV10-3, the J call TRBJ2-5; D is undetermined. The CDR3 sequence is 12 residues long. The germline V gene has CDR1 ENHRY and CDR2 SYGVKD. The ends were cut back, 2 bases at V and 4 bases at J, with 5 bases in the middle. The CDR3 region is CAISEGGETQYF. The CDR3, as DNA: TGTGCCATCAGTGAGGGTGGAGAGACCCAGTACTTC.

Regarding this clonotype: Germline and junction disagree at one end, which may indicate a read error. DNA of the CDR3: TGTGCCATCAGTTACTCACAGGTGAACACTGAAGCTTTCTTT. It codes for CAISYSQVNTEAFF. This chain uses TRBV2 with TRBJ1-1; TRBD1 might be the D (5 bases). The CDR3 extends over 14 amino acids. Germline assignment: CDR1 SNHLY and CDR2 FYNNEI. Combining the CDR3 with reference TRBV2 and TRBJ1-1 gives the whole variable domain EPEVTQTPSHQVTQMGQEVILRCVPISNHLYFYWYRQILGQKVEFLVSFYNNEISEKSEIFDDQFSVERPDGSNFTLKIRSTKLEDSAMYFCAISYSQVNTEAFFGQGTRLTVV.

J is TRBJ1-1 and V is TRBV5-4; 9 nucleotides line up with TRBD1. Trimming at V came to 3 bases and at J to 4 bases, leaving 10 bases not matched to a gene. CDR1 and CDR2 (germline): SGHNT, YYREEE (reference sequence). The CDR3 runs 16 residues. CDR3 bases: TGTGCCAGCAGCTCGTTACCGGGGACAGGGAGCACTGAAGCTTTCTTT. Its protein product is CASSSLPGTGSTEAFF. Full variable domain (outside the CDR3, taken from reference TRBV5-4 and TRBJ1-1): ETGVTQSPTHLIKTRGQQVTLRCSSQSGHNTVSWYQQALGQGPQFIFQYYREEENGRGNFPPRFSGLQFPNYSSELNVNALELDDSALYLCASSSLPGTGSTEAFFGQGTRLTVV.

There are a few counts of this clonotype. The chain employs TRBV6-5 and TRBJ2-5, with 8 bases fitting TRBD1. Germline assignment: CDR1 MNHEY and CDR2 SVGAGI. The CDR3 spans 17 residues. Trimming removed 2 bases from V and 4 bases from J; junction bases left unmatched: 12. CDR3 sequence reads: CASSYPSGQGAGETQYF. The DNA of the CDR3 is TGTGCCAGCAGTTACCCTTCCGGACAGGGAGCCGGAGAGACCCAGTACTTC.

This clonotype has ten or more counts. This chain connects TRBV12-3 or TRBV12-4 to TRBJ1-1; possible D gene TRBD1, 5 bases. The CDR3 has 14 amino acids. V gave up 2 bases and J gave up 8 bases, with 15 bases separating them. The DNA of the CDR3 is TGTGCCAGCAGTTTAATGCACAGGATGGGCGAAGCTTTCTTT. Translating it yields CASSLMHRMGEAFF.

This clonotype turned up a few times. At one end, the junction sequence differs from germline, possibly due to a read error. The rearrangement links TRBV7-2 to TRBJ1-6; D is perhaps TRBD1 (6 bases). The CDR3 consists of 12 residues. CDR1 and CDR2 (germline): SGHTA, FQGNSA. The CDR3, as DNA: TGTGCCAGCAGCTTGTGGATGGGGACACCAATCTTT. This codes for CASSLWMGTPIF.

CDR3 amino acids: CATSFGGTETQYF. For the CDR3, the DNA is TGTGCCACCAGTTTCGGGGGGACGGAGACCCAGTACTTC. This sequence joins TRBV15 and TRBJ2-5; the match to TRBD2 covers 7 bases. Looked up from germline, CDR1 is LNHNV and CDR2 is YYDKDF (reference sequence). Trimming cost V 6 bases and J 5 bases; bases outside gene matches: 6. The CDR3 is 13 residues long.

This clonotype occurred many times. The chain combines TRBV10-1 with TRBJ2-5, with 8 bases aligning to TRBD2. V lost 4 bases and J lost 2; bases outside the gene matches: 3. The V gene's germline CDR1 is WNHNN and CDR2 SYGVQD (reference sequence). The CDR3 runs 14 residues. The CDR3 loop reads CASSAGLEQETQYF. In nucleotides, the CDR3 is TGCGCCAGCAGTGCGGGACTAGAGCAAGAGACCCAGTACTTC.

This clonotype was observed a handful of times. The V and J genes are TRBV5-1 and TRBJ1-5, with D possibly being TRBD1 (5 bases). Germline loops: CDR1 SGHRS, CDR2 YFSETQ. Trimming cost V 2 bases and J 2 bases, with 26 bases left between them. The CDR3 extends over 20 amino acids. As DNA, the CDR3 is TGCGCCAGCAGCTTAGTCCCCGTCGGCCCAGGGAATGGCGGCAATCAGCCCCAGCATTTT. Amino acids: CASSLVPVGPGNGGNQPQHF.

This chain links TRBV5-1 with TRBJ1-1; D possibly corresponds to TRBD1 (5 bases). The V end was cut by 5 bases, the J end by 0 bases, with 14 bases between. The germline gives CDR1 SGHRS, CDR2 YFSETQ. CDR3 length equals 15 residues. CDR3 DNA: TGCGCCAGCAGTCCCGTCGGGGGGGTGAACACTGAAGCTTTCTTT. It is translated as CASSPVGGVNTEAFF.

The sample holds one count of this clonotype. A much larger clonotype is one base distant, so this may be a read error. This rearrangement joins TRBV7-2 to TRBJ2-7, with D tentatively TRBD1 or TRBD2 (6 bases each). V lost 3 bases and J lost 4, with 13 bases in between. CDR3 length equals 14 residues. Germline V gene data show CDR1 as SGHTA and CDR2 as FQGNSA. The CDR3 spells CASSLNREVYEQYF. As DNA, the CDR3 is TGTGCCAGCAGCTTGAACAGGGAGGTGTACGAGCAGTACTTC.

The CDR3 DNA sequence: TGTGCCAGCAGCTTAGTAGCGGGGCCAGCCTACGAGCATTTT. Its protein is CASSLVAGPAYEHF. V is TRBV7-9 and J is TRBJ1-5, with a possible D match to TRBD1 (5 bases). Germline lookup yields CDR1 SEHNR and CDR2 FQNEAQ (reference sequence). The CDR3 has 14 residues. V was clipped by 1 base and J by 14 bases, with 18 bases between them.

The chain recombines TRBV19 with TRBJ2-3; D is unclear. V was pared by 3 bases and J by 0 bases, with 7 bases between. In germline, CDR1 is LNHDA, CDR2 SQIVND (reference sequence). The CDR3 consists of 14 residues. CDR3: CASSMSLSTDTQYF. The CDR3 DNA reads as TGTGCCAGTAGTATGAGTTTGAGCACAGATACGCAGTATTTT.

V usage is TRBV28 and J usage is TRBJ2-7; 12 bases map to TRBD2. The length of the CDR3 is 14 residues. Unmatched junction bases numbered 4, after V lost 6 bases and J lost 4 bases. The germline V gene encodes CDR1 MDHEN and CDR2 SYDVKM. The CDR3 here is CASRTSGRGYEQYF. Written as DNA, the CDR3 is TGTGCCAGCAGGACTAGCGGGAGAGGTTACGAGCAGTACTTC.

This clonotype was picked up one time. The chain has TRBV7-9 and TRBJ1-4; D remains unclear. V lost 3 bases to trimming and J lost 7 bases, with 9 bases between them. This CDR3 region has 13 residues. The germline V gene has CDR1 SEHNR and CDR2 FQNEAQ (reference sequence). CDR3 DNA: TGTGCCAGCAGCTTCGAGGGCGGTGAAAAACTGTTTTTT. Translating gives CASSFEGGEKLFF. The full variable domain, rest sourced from reference TRBV7-9 and TRBJ1-4, is DTGVSQNPRHKITKRGQNVTFRCDPISEHNRLYWYRQTLGQGPEFLTYFQNEAQLEKSRLLSDRFSAERPKGSFSTLEIQRTEQGDSAMYLCASSFEGGEKLFFGSGTQLSVL.

V gene TRBV25-1 combines with J gene TRBJ2-2; possible D gene TRBD1, 5 bases. CDR3 length equals 15 residues. The germline gives CDR1 MGHDK, CDR2 SYGVNS. V lost 9 bases, J lost 5 bases, and 19 bases lay in between. This CDR3 is CASSRDSLGTGELFF. Here the CDR3 DNA reads TGTGCCAGTAGTAGAGACAGCCTGGGAACCGGGGAGCTGTTTTTT.

The chain recombines TRBV10-2 with TRBJ1-5, with no clear D. V was cut by 8 bases and J by 5 bases, with 10 bases left in between. Germline lookup yields CDR1 WSHSY and CDR2 SAAADI. The CDR3 length is 12 residues. In DNA, the CDR3 is TGCGCCAGCCTTGAGAGAGATCAGCCCCAGCATTTT. Residues: CASLERDQPQHF.

V and J are TRBV25-1 and TRBJ1-6; D call uncertain. The V end lost 5 bases, the J end lost 0 bases, and 11 bases lay between the germline ends. Germline CDR1 reads MGHDK; CDR2 reads SYGVNS. The CDR3 is 16 residues long. In DNA form, the CDR3 reads TGTGCCAGCAGTCGGACGGATAGCTCCTATAATTCACCCCTCCACTTT. Protein: CASSRTDSSYNSPLHF.